Listed here are 27 T cell receptor beta chains from one sample, sequenced in a study of shared clonotypes between healthy human individuals. The protocol was immunoSEQ multiplex PCR, while the TCRdb copy is restricted to in-frame clones and leaves out a portion. The sample includes some 2.1 million clones, 85% to 95% of them seen just once. The sample comprised naive CD4+ T cells sorted from blood. The subset: CD45RA+ positively selected. Every receptor here comes from a man younger than 30 in good health.

The chain carries TRBV6-6 and TRBJ2-7; the D gene is possibly TRBD2 (5 bases). Germline V gene lookup returns CDR1 MNHNY and CDR2 SVGAGI (reference sequence). The V gene lost 0 bases and the J gene lost 6 bases, with 12 bases spanning the gap. This CDR3 region has 14 residues. The CDR3 coding sequence is TGTGCCAGCAGTTACTCGAGGGTACTAGGCGAGCAGTACTTC. It yields the protein CASSYSRVLGEQYF.

V gene TRBV30 combines with J gene TRBJ1-6; 9 nucleotides match TRBD1. Germline trimming cut 2 bases from V and 7 bases from J; bases unmatched to any gene: 6. Germline-derived CDR1 and CDR2 are GTSNPN and SVGIG (reference sequence). The CDR3 spans 15 residues. The CDR3: CAWSNRDRDNSPLHF. For the CDR3, the DNA is TGTGCCTGGAGTAACCGGGACAGGGACAATTCACCCCTCCACTTT.

This clone has at least ten counts. The chain links TRBV10-3 to TRBJ2-7; D perhaps matches TRBD1 (6 bases). The germline V gene encodes CDR1 ENHRY and CDR2 SYGVKD. V gave up 7 bases and J gave up 3 bases, with 13 bases separating them. The CDR3 spans 13 residues. Here the CDR3 DNA reads TGTGCCATCAACGCCGGGACAAGCTACGAGCAGTACTTC. It specifies CAINAGTSYEQYF.

This clone has only one observation. The rearrangement links TRBV15 to TRBJ2-7; 11 nucleotides agree with TRBD2. The CDR3 is 16 amino acids. J gave up 4 bases and V 2 bases, and 7 bases lay outside the gene matches. Germline loops: CDR1 LNHNV, CDR2 YYDKDF (reference sequence). In nucleotides, the CDR3 is TGTGCCACCAGCAGACCCGAACTAGCGGGAGTGTACGAGCAGTACTTC. This translates into CATSRPELAGVYEQYF.

The chain employs TRBV18 and TRBJ2-7; TRBD1 is a possible D gene (6 bases). The germline V gene encodes CDR1 KGHSH and CDR2 LQKENI. V shed 1 base and J shed 0 bases, with 13 bases lying between them. The CDR3 contains 16 residues. The DNA of the CDR3 is TGTGCCAGCTCACCACGCCAAACAGGGAGCTCCTACGAGCAGTACTTC. It encodes CASSPRQTGSSYEQYF.

This clone showed up just once. The chain joins TRBV25-1 to TRBJ1-3, with no clear D. Germline CDR1 is MGHDK and CDR2 is SYGVNS. Trimming shortened V by 7 bases and J by 1 base, and 8 bases separated the two germline ends. The CDR3 extends over 13 amino acids. In DNA form, the CDR3 reads TGTGCCAGCATGGGCTTATCTGGAAACACCATATATTTT. The encoded protein is CASMGLSGNTIYF.

The V gene is TRBV5-4, the J gene TRBJ1-2; no firm D call. CDR3 length: 14 residues. Germline CDR1 is SGHNT and CDR2 is YYREEE (reference sequence). V lost 0 bases and J 0 bases, leaving 6 bases between the germline ends. CDR3 in amino acids: CASSLGASNYGYTF. The CDR3 DNA follows: TGTGCCAGCAGCTTGGGGGCGTCTAACTATGGCTACACCTTC.

This clone was recorded many times. The gene calls are TRBV30 and TRBJ2-2, with a tentative D call TRBD1 (7 bases). The CDR3 consists of 12 residues. V was shortened by 7 bases and J by 6 bases, with 12 bases between the two germline ends. Germline V gene lookup returns CDR1 GTSNPN and CDR2 SVGIG (reference sequence). For the CDR3, the DNA is TGTGCCTCCGCGGGACAGCCCGGGGAGCTGTTTTTT. Translated: CASAGQPGELFF.

The CDR3 here is CASSYGETTGELFF. The CDR3 DNA reads as TGTGCCAGCAGTTACGGAGAGACCACCGGGGAGCTGTTTTTT. J is TRBJ2-2 and V is TRBV6-5; D not certain. V shed 2 bases and J shed 4 bases, with 8 bases lying between them. This CDR3 has 14 amino acids. CDR1 MNHEY and CDR2 SVGAGI come from the germline V gene.

This sequence joins TRBV5-1 and TRBJ1-4; D might be TRBD1 (6 bases). The V end was cut by 0 bases, the J end by 7 bases, with 10 bases between. CDR3 length: 14 amino acids. Looked up from germline, CDR1 is SGHRS and CDR2 is YFSETQ. The CDR3 region has the DNA TGCGCCAGCAGCTTGGAGAGGGGGTTTGAAAAACTGTTTTTT. It specifies CASSLERGFEKLFF.

The CDR3 bases are TGTGCCATCAGTGAGTCGGTACAGCCAATCTCTGGGGCCAACGTCCTGACTTTC. It encodes CAISESVQPISGANVLTF. The V call is TRBV10-3, the J call TRBJ2-6; D gene unclear. Germline assignment: CDR1 ENHRY and CDR2 SYGVKD. V lost 0 bases, J lost 0 bases, and 12 bases lay in between. CDR3 size: 18 residues.

The chain has TRBV6-6 and TRBJ2-7, with 8 positions matching TRBD1. The V gene's germline CDR1 is MNHNY and CDR2 SVGAGI (reference sequence). The CDR3 covers 13 residues. Trimming at V came to 5 bases and at J to 6 bases, leaving 6 bases not matched to a gene. The CDR3: CASSTTGVGEQYF. The CDR3 nucleotides are TGTGCCAGCAGTACGACAGGGGTGGGCGAGCAGTACTTC.

J is TRBJ2-2 and V is TRBV13; 10 positions agree with TRBD2. The CDR3 length is 15 residues. Germline lookup yields CDR1 PRHDT and CDR2 FYEKMQ (reference sequence). J gave up 5 bases and V 5 bases, and 5 bases lay outside the gene matches. The CDR3: CASSQPGLATGELFF. The CDR3 nucleotides read TGTGCCAGCAGCCAACCGGGACTAGCGACCGGGGAGCTGTTTTTT.

V gene TRBV28 combines with J gene TRBJ2-3; D is undetermined. The germline V gene encodes CDR1 MDHEN and CDR2 SYDVKM. V was cut by 7 bases and J by 0 bases, with 8 bases left in between. This CDR3 spans 13 amino acids. CDR3 DNA: TGTGCCAGCAACTTCGGGAGCACAGATACGCAGTATTTT. Translated, it gives CASNFGSTDTQYF.

J is TRBJ2-7 and V is TRBV5-1, with 8 bases that match TRBD2. Trimming removed 0 bases from V and 3 bases from J; junction bases left unmatched: 5. Germline values: CDR1 SGHRS, CDR2 YFSETQ. The CDR3 loop spans 15 amino acids. CDR3 DNA: TGCGCCAGCAGCTTGGAACTAGCGGTGGTCTACGAGCAGTACTTC. Protein sequence: CASSLELAVVYEQYF.

This sequence joins TRBV7-2 and TRBJ2-1; D uncertain. From germline, CDR1 is SGHTA and CDR2 FQGNSA. The CDR3 contains 14 residues. Trimming removed 2 bases from V and 7 bases from J, with 12 bases in between. DNA of the CDR3: TGTGCCAGCAGCTTATACTCTGTCCCAAATGAGCAGTTCTTC. It specifies CASSLYSVPNEQFF.

The chain joins TRBV9 to TRBJ2-3; no firm D call. Trimming stripped 0 bases from V and 4 bases from J, with 18 bases between. CDR3 length equals 17 residues. Germline V gene sequence: CDR1 SGDLS, CDR2 YYNGEE. This chain's CDR3 is CASSVGVQAASPDTQYF. CDR3 DNA: TGTGCCAGCAGCGTAGGGGTCCAGGCGGCGAGCCCAGATACGCAGTATTTT.

The chain employs TRBV4-3 and TRBJ2-7, with 8 bases matching TRBD2. Germline V lookup: CDR1 LGHNA, CDR2 YSLEER. The CDR3 consists of 16 residues. V shed 0 bases, J shed 6 bases, and the junction held 10 bases outside the gene matches. CDR3 sequence reads: CASSQDAGLVTREQYF. DNA for the CDR3: TGCGCCAGCAGCCAAGATGCGGGACTAGTAACCCGCGAGCAGTACTTC.

The chain has TRBV10-3 and TRBJ1-4; 9 bases match TRBD1. The germline CDR1 and CDR2 sequences are ENHRY and SYGVKD. This CDR3 contains 15 residues. Unmatched junction bases numbered 8, after V lost 4 bases and J lost 8 bases. In DNA, the CDR3 is TGTGCCATCAGTGGGACCGGGACAGGGATAGAAAAACTGTTTTTT. It translates to CAISGTGTGIEKLFF.

V usage is TRBV5-1 and J usage is TRBJ2-1; no reliable D call. The CDR3 is made up of 14 amino acids. CDR1 is SGHRS, CDR2 YFSETQ, per germline. V was cut by 1 base and J by 9 bases, with 14 bases left in between. DNA for the CDR3: TGCGCCAGCAGCTTGTCGCTGGGAATTGGTGAGCAGTTCTTC. Residues: CASSLSLGIGEQFF.

V usage is TRBV5-4 and J usage is TRBJ2-5; no firm D call. The germline V gene encodes CDR1 SGHNT and CDR2 YYREEE (reference sequence). The length of the CDR3 is 15 residues. V was clipped by 2 bases and J by 1 base, with 12 bases between them. CDR3 nucleotides: TGTGCCAGCAGCTTCGGTAGTAGGGCCCAAGAGACCCAGTACTTC. Translating it yields CASSFGSRAQETQYF.

The J gene is TRBJ1-1, the V gene TRBV7-6, with 7 bases that match TRBD1. From germline, CDR1 is SGHVS and CDR2 FNYEAQ. J gave up 3 bases and V 5 bases, and 6 bases lay outside the gene matches. The CDR3 length is 14 residues. The CDR3 region is CASSAGDSHTEAFF. The CDR3 nucleotides are TGTGCCAGCAGCGCCGGGGACAGTCACACTGAAGCTTTCTTT. The whole variable domain, remainder taken from reference TRBV7-6 and TRBJ1-1, is GAGVSQSPRYKVTKRGQDVALRCDPISGHVSLYWYRQALGQGPEFLTYFNYEAQQDKSGLPNDRFSAERPEGSISTLTIQRTEQRDSAMYRCASSAGDSHTEAFFGQGTRLTVV.

The V and J genes are TRBV27 and TRBJ1-5; D perhaps matches TRBD1 (5 bases). Trimming removed 2 bases from V and 7 bases from J, with 15 bases in between. The CDR3 is 15 residues long. The germline V gene encodes CDR1 MNHEY and CDR2 SMNVEV (reference sequence). The CDR3 loop reads CASSLVAGWGQPQHF. CDR3 bases: TGTGCCAGCAGTTTAGTGGCAGGATGGGGCCAGCCCCAGCATTTT.

Turning to this clone: This sample includes further DNA sequences coding for the same CDR3. The gene calls are TRBV5-1 and TRBJ1-4; 9 nucleotides align to TRBD1. The CDR3 has 14 amino acids. The J segment lost 8 bases and the V segment lost 0 bases, leaving 2 bases of the junction unmatched. Germline V gives CDR1 SGHRS, CDR2 YFSETQ. The CDR3 spells CASSLAGQGEKLFF. The CDR3 nucleotides are TGCGCCAGCAGCTTGGCCGGACAGGGGGAAAAACTGTTTTTT.

This clone occurred once. The chain joins TRBV28 to TRBJ2-7; D not resolved. The CDR3 is 11 residues long. Germline CDR1 and CDR2: MDHEN and SYDVKM. The V end lost 6 bases, the J end lost 8 bases, and 11 bases lay between the germline ends. CDR3 bases: TGTGCCAGCAGCTCGTTGCGGCAGCAGTACTTC. Its translation: CASSSLRQQYF.

Worth noting for this clone: This sample also contains other DNA sequences that code for the same CDR3. The gene calls are TRBV7-9 and TRBJ1-1; D is uncertain. Trimming pared 5 bases from V and 1 base from J, leaving 8 bases between. The germline V gene has CDR1 SEHNR and CDR2 FQNEAQ (reference sequence). This CDR3 contains 13 residues. CDR3 coding DNA: TGTGCCAGCAGCCCATCAGGGAACACTGAAGCTTTCTTT. Translation: CASSPSGNTEAFF.

The genes are TRBV30 and TRBJ2-5; TRBD2 matches 14 bases. The trim removed 5 bases at V and 5 bases at J, leaving 7 bases unmatched. CDR3 length: 15 residues. Germline values: CDR1 GTSNPN, CDR2 SVGIG (reference sequence). CDR3 in amino acids: CAWGLAGGPGETQYF. The CDR3 DNA follows: TGTGCCTGGGGACTAGCGGGGGGCCCGGGGGAGACCCAGTACTTC.